A single sample gave rise to the 28 T cell receptor beta chains below, sequenced in a study of shared clonotypes between healthy human individuals. Using immunoSEQ multiplex PCR, the repertoire was profiled, and TCRdb retains in-frame clones only, with some absent. The sample shows some 1.1 million clones, 70% to 80% of them seen only once. The sample was memory CD4+ T cells from PBMCs. The subset is: CD45RA-negative fraction. These receptor sequences come from a man aged 18 to 35 in good health. Some clones in this sample may be carry-over from other donors' samples.

The chain recombines TRBV30 with TRBJ2-1; a weak D match, TRBD1 (6 bases). Germline-derived CDR1 and CDR2 are GTSNPN and SVGIG (reference sequence). Trimming shortened V by 5 bases and J by 5 bases, and 13 bases separated the two germline ends. The CDR3 is 13 amino acids. The DNA for the CDR3 is TGTGCCTGGGCGACCGGACAGCACAATGAGCAGTTCTTC. Its translation: CAWATGQHNEQFF. The variable domain in full, completed from reference TRBV30 and TRBJ2-1, reads SQTIHQWPATLVQPVGSPLSLECTVEGTSNPNLYWYRQAAGRGLQLLFYSVGIGQISSEVPQNLSASRPQDRQFILSSKKLLLSDSGFYLCAWATGQHNEQFFGPGTRLTVL.

Points on this clone: The same CDR3 arises from other DNA sequences in this sample as well. This CDR3 reads CASSLISETQYF. The CDR3 DNA reads TGCGCCAGCAGCTTGATCTCCGAGACCCAGTACTTC. V is TRBV5-1 and J is TRBJ2-5; the D is unclear. CDR3 length: 12 amino acids. Germline V gives CDR1 SGHRS, CDR2 YFSETQ. The ends were cut back, 1 base at V and 5 bases at J, with 6 bases in the middle.

V is TRBV5-1 and J is TRBJ2-7; TRBD2 is a possible D gene (6 bases). The CDR3 runs 13 residues. Germline CDR1 is SGHRS and CDR2 is YFSETQ. Trimming cost V 6 bases and J 4 bases, with 14 bases left between them. The CDR3 nucleotides are TGCGCCAGCACTTTCGGGGGTGATTACGAGCAGTACTTC. Its translation is CASTFGGDYEQYF.

The J gene is TRBJ2-1, the V gene TRBV7-3; maybe TRBD1 (6 bases). CDR1 is SGHTA and CDR2 is FQGTGA in the germline V gene. This CDR3 comprises 15 residues. Trimming stripped 4 bases from V and 8 bases from J, with 18 bases between. The CDR3 loop reads CASSSEQGMKDEQFF. CDR3 in DNA: TGTGCCAGCAGCTCCGAACAGGGAATGAAGGATGAGCAGTTCTTC.

To note about this clone: Additional DNA sequences in this sample encode the identical CDR3. The chain carries TRBV18 and TRBJ1-4; 8 bases map to TRBD1. Germline-derived CDR1 and CDR2 are KGHSH and LQKENI. J was trimmed by 8 bases and V by 3 bases; bases with no gene match: 2. This CDR3 has 13 residues. The CDR3 reads CASSPGQGEKLFF. Written as DNA, the CDR3 is TGTGCCAGCTCACCCGGACAGGGCGAAAAACTGTTTTTT. The full variable domain, in which reference TRBV18 and TRBJ1-4 provide the parts outside the CDR3, is NAGVMQNPRHLVRRRGQEARLRCSPMKGHSHVYWYRQLPEEGLKFMVYLQKENIIDESGMPKERFSAEFPKEGPSILRIQQVVRGDSAAYFCASSPGQGEKLFFGSGTQLSVL.

The genes are TRBV5-4 and TRBJ2-6; 8 positions agree with TRBD1. This CDR3 spans 17 amino acids. V trimming: 4 bases; J trimming: 0 bases; junction bases outside the gene matches: 6. Germline V gene data show CDR1 as SGHNT and CDR2 as YYREEE (reference sequence). The CDR3 protein is CASSRGQASSGANVLTF. CDR3 sequence (DNA): TGTGCCAGCAGCCGGGGACAGGCGAGCTCTGGGGCCAACGTCCTGACTTTC.

There are a few counts of this clone. The chain is built from TRBV9 and TRBJ2-2, with TRBD2 matching 7 bases. The CDR3 covers 15 residues. Germline V gene data show CDR1 as SGDLS and CDR2 as YYNGEE. J was trimmed by 1 base and V by 2 bases; bases with no gene match: 2. CDR3 coding DNA: TGTGCCAGCAGCGTTAGCGGGCGGAACACCGGGGAGCTGTTTTTT. It is translated as CASSVSGRNTGELFF.

This chain links TRBV5-4 with TRBJ2-2; 10 bases match TRBD2. Losses at the gene ends were 4 bases for V and 0 bases for J; bases not matched to a gene: 9. Germline V lookup: CDR1 SGHNT, CDR2 YYREEE (reference sequence). The CDR3 length is 18 residues. In nucleotides, the CDR3 is TGTGCCAGCAGCATTACGATACTAGCGGGACCGAACACCGGGGAGCTGTTTTTT. Its translation is CASSITILAGPNTGELFF.

To note about this clone: Other DNA sequences within the sample encode an identical CDR3. The rearrangement links TRBV28 to TRBJ1-1, with a possible D match to TRBD1 (6 bases). Germline loops: CDR1 MDHEN, CDR2 SYDVKM. The CDR3 is made up of 15 amino acids. V was shortened by 6 bases and J by 0 bases, with 14 bases between the two germline ends. The chain's CDR3 is CASSLPTGMNTEAFF. Written as DNA, the CDR3 is TGTGCCAGCAGCCTCCCGACAGGTATGAACACTGAAGCTTTCTTT.

The chain links TRBV9 to TRBJ2-1; tentative D call: TRBD2 (6 bases). The CDR3 is made up of 18 amino acids. V was clipped by 0 bases and J by 3 bases, with 19 bases between them. Germline values: CDR1 SGDLS, CDR2 YYNGEE. The CDR3: CASSVAYSGGVYYNEQFF. The CDR3 DNA reads TGTGCCAGCAGCGTAGCCTATAGTGGCGGGGTCTACTACAATGAGCAGTTCTTC.

The chain has TRBV19 and TRBJ1-1, with D possibly TRBD1 on 6 matching bases. The CDR3 is 15 residues long. Deletions cut 8 bases from V and 2 bases from J, with 18 bases between. In germline, CDR1 is LNHDA, CDR2 SQIVND (reference sequence). In DNA form, the CDR3 reads TGTGCCAGTTTGGACAGAGGGTTAGGTAACACTGAAGCTTTCTTT. As protein: CASLDRGLGNTEAFF.

This clone was detected ten times or more. Here the CDR3 DNA reads TGTGCCAGCAGCTTAAACCGAGCGGGCTATGGCTACACCTTC. This translates into CASSLNRAGYGYTF. The chain is built from TRBV7-2 and TRBJ1-2; no firm D call. CDR3 length: 14 amino acids. The germline gives CDR1 SGHTA, CDR2 FQGNSA. The V end was cut by 2 bases, the J end by 4 bases, with 11 bases between.

V and J are TRBV5-1 and TRBJ2-3; tentatively, D is TRBD2 (6 bases). The V end was cut by 0 bases, the J end by 0 bases, with 11 bases between. The CDR3 is made up of 16 amino acids. Germline V gene lookup returns CDR1 SGHRS and CDR2 YFSETQ. The CDR3: CASSLAISGSTDTQYF. Here the CDR3 DNA reads TGCGCCAGCAGCTTGGCGATTAGCGGCAGCACAGATACGCAGTATTTT.

The sample holds one count of this clone. The chain recombines TRBV4-1 with TRBJ2-5; D is possibly TRBD2 (6 bases). Deletions cut 1 base from V and 2 bases from J, with 11 bases between. Germline V gene lookup returns CDR1 MGHRA and CDR2 YSYEKL. The CDR3 spans 15 residues. Here the CDR3 reads CASSQAGALQETQYF. The CDR3 DNA is TGCGCCAGCAGCCAAGCGGGAGCGCTTCAAGAGACCCAGTACTTC.

This rearrangement joins TRBV27 to TRBJ1-1; perhaps TRBD1 as D (6 bases). The CDR3 runs 14 residues. The germline CDR1 and CDR2 sequences are MNHEY and SMNVEV (reference sequence). V was pared by 4 bases and J by 1 base, with 10 bases between. CDR3 sequence reads: CASSSGGWNTEAFF. CDR3 DNA sequence: TGTGCCAGCAGTTCCGGGGGCTGGAACACTGAAGCTTTCTTT.

This chain uses TRBV11-2 with TRBJ1-1; D is ambiguous. Germline V lookup: CDR1 SGHAT, CDR2 FQNNGV. V gave up 1 base and J gave up 4 bases, with 13 bases separating them. The CDR3 runs 15 residues. The CDR3 DNA sequence: TGTGCCAGCAGCTTAGCGGGCGGGTACGGCACTGAAGCTTTCTTT. It codes for CASSLAGGYGTEAFF.

This chain joins TRBV7-2 and TRBJ1-1; TRBD1 matches at 7 bases. The CDR3 extends over 19 amino acids. The germline V gene encodes CDR1 SGHTA and CDR2 FQGNSA. The ends lost 2 bases at V and 4 bases at J; junction bases unmatched: 19. This chain's CDR3 is CASSLFPMGVGGESTEAFF. CDR3 coding DNA: TGTGCCAGCAGCTTATTCCCCATGGGTGTAGGGGGCGAGAGCACTGAAGCTTTCTTT.

A note on this clone: This sample includes further DNA sequences coding for the same CDR3. The chain joins TRBV7-8 to TRBJ1-1; D gene uncertain. This CDR3 is 14 amino acids long. V lost 1 base and J 1 base, leaving 7 bases between the germline ends. Germline CDR1 is SGHVS and CDR2 is FQNEAQ. CDR3 loop: CASSLVSGNTEAFF. The CDR3 DNA sequence: TGTGCCAGCAGCTTAGTATCCGGGAACACTGAAGCTTTCTTT.

In this sample, this clone turned up a few times. The V call is TRBV15, the J call TRBJ1-1; 7 bases map to TRBD1. Germline CDR1 and CDR2: LNHNV and YYDKDF (reference sequence). This CDR3 has 13 amino acids. V was clipped by 4 bases and J by 11 bases; unmatched bases: 10. The chain's CDR3 is CATSTGDSPRAFF. The CDR3 DNA sequence: TGTGCCACCAGCACCGGGGACAGCCCGAGGGCTTTCTTT.

This chain connects TRBV6-5 to TRBJ2-1; 8 nucleotides align to TRBD1. Trimming removed 5 bases from V and 10 bases from J; junction bases left unmatched: 7. The CDR3 runs to 13 residues. CDR1 and CDR2 from the germline V gene are MNHEY and SVGAGI. DNA of the CDR3: TGTGCCAGCAGTGCGGACAGGGAGAGGGAGCAGTTCTTC. Protein sequence: CASSADREREQFF.

CDR3 region: CASSPTDYRAKNIQYF. The CDR3 nucleotides are TGTGCCAGCAGCCCGACGGATTATCGCGCCAAAAACATTCAGTACTTC. The chain links TRBV14 to TRBJ2-4; D uncertain. The CDR3 has 16 residues. Trimming removed 4 bases from V and 1 base from J, with 14 bases in between. The germline V gene has CDR1 SGHDN and CDR2 FVKESK.

The V call is TRBV5-1, the J call TRBJ2-1; 7 positions agree with TRBD2. V gave up 0 bases and J gave up 7 bases; unmatched junction bases: 7. This CDR3 is 15 amino acids long. Germline lookup yields CDR1 SGHRS and CDR2 YFSETQ. CDR3 nucleotides: TGCGCCAGCAGCTTGGCGATAGCGGGTTCGAATGAGCAGTTCTTC. It translates to CASSLAIAGSNEQFF.

This clone is a singleton in its sample. The chain joins TRBV28 to TRBJ2-5; 12 positions agree with TRBD2. The CDR3 length is 15 residues. With 5 bases clipped from V and 7 bases from J, the junction kept 8 bases outside the gene matches. Germline lookup yields CDR1 MDHEN and CDR2 SYDVKM. CDR3 sequence (DNA): TGTGCCAGCAGTCGGACTAGCGGGGCCCCGGGGACCCAGTACTTC. Its translation: CASSRTSGAPGTQYF.

The CDR3 reads CASSLAIQGNQPQHF. Here the CDR3 DNA reads TGTGCCAGCAGCTTAGCCATTCAGGGAAATCAGCCCCAGCATTTT. The J gene is TRBJ1-5, the V gene TRBV7-2; D may be TRBD1 (5 bases). V lost 0 bases, J lost 4 bases, and 10 bases lay in between. The length of the CDR3 is 15 residues. Germline V CDR1 and CDR2: SGHTA, FQGNSA.

This clone was counted at least ten times. V gene TRBV7-6 combines with J gene TRBJ2-1; D gene ambiguous. Germline CDR1 is SGHVS and CDR2 is FNYEAQ. This CDR3 has 12 residues. Trimming left V 5 bases short and J 8 bases short, with 10 bases between. The CDR3 region has the DNA TGTGCCAGCAGCCCGGGTAACCATGAGCAGTTCTTC. Encoded protein: CASSPGNHEQFF.

This clone was seen more than once but under ten times. The chain uses TRBV7-9 and TRBJ1-2; maybe TRBD1 (5 bases). Per germline, CDR1 SEHNR and CDR2 FQNEAQ (reference sequence). V was cut by 5 bases and J by 8 bases, with 21 bases left in between. This CDR3 is 15 amino acids long. The CDR3 nucleotides are TGTGCCAGCAGCGTCCCGGGGCCCCCAACATTCGGCTACACCTTC. Protein: CASSVPGPPTFGYTF.

As concerns this clone: This may come from a read error, since a much larger clone is one base off. DNA for the CDR3: TGTGCCTGGAGTGGGGAAAGGCTGGCCAACAAGCAGTACTTC. It yields the protein CAWSGERLANKQYF. The chain joins TRBV30 to TRBJ2-5; D not resolved. CDR1 and CDR2 (germline): GTSNPN, SVGIG (reference sequence). CDR3 length: 14 residues. The ends were cut back, 1 base at V and 11 bases at J, with 20 bases in the middle.

The chain couples TRBV5-1 to TRBJ1-4; a weak D match, TRBD1 (6 bases). The germline V and J ends were trimmed by 4 bases and 0 bases, with 25 bases remaining between them. The CDR3 covers 20 residues. Looked up from germline, CDR1 is SGHRS and CDR2 is YFSETQ. The DNA for the CDR3 is TGCGCCAGCAGCCAAGGCCTGGGGGCAGTAGATTTTGCAACTAATGAAAAACTGTTTTTT. It encodes CASSQGLGAVDFATNEKLFF.